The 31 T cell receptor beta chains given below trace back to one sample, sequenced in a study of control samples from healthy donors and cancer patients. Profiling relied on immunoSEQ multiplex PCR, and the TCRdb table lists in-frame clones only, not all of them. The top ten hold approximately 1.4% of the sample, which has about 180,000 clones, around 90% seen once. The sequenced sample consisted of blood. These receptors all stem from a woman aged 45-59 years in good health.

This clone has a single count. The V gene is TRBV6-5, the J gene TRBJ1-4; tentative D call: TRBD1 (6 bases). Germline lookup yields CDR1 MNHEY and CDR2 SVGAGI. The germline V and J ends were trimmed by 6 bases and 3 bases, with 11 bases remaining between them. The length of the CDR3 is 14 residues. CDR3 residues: CASRQGASNEKLFF. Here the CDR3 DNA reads TGTGCCAGCAGACAGGGAGCGTCTAATGAAAAACTGTTTTTT.

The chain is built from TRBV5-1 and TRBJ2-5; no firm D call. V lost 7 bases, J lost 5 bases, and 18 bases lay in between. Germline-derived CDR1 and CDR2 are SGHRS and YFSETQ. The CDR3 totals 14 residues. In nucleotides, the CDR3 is TGCGCCAGCGGCGAGGACGGGTGGGATGAGACCCAGTACTTC. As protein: CASGEDGWDETQYF.

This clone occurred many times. CDR3 in DNA: TGTGCCAGCAGCTTACAGGGGGCGAGGACTGAAGCTTTCTTT. Its translation: CASSLQGARTEAFF. The rearrangement joins TRBV7-2 to TRBJ1-1; 8 bases are a match to TRBD1. V lost 2 bases to trimming and J lost 5 bases; unmatched junction nucleotides: 4. The CDR3 is made up of 14 amino acids. Per the germline V gene, CDR1 is SGHTA and CDR2 is FQGNSA.

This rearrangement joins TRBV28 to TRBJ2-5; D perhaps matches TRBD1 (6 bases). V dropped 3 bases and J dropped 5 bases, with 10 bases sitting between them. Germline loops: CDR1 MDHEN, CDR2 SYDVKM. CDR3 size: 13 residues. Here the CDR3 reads CASSLGQGETQYF. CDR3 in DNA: TGTGCCAGCAGTTTGGGGCAGGGGGAGACCCAGTACTTC. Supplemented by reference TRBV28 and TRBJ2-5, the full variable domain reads DVKVTQSSRYLVKRTGEKVFLECVQDMDHENMFWYRQDPGLGLRLIYFSYDVKMKEKGDIPEGYSVSREKKERFSLILESASTNQTSMYLCASSLGQGETQYFGPGTRLLVL.

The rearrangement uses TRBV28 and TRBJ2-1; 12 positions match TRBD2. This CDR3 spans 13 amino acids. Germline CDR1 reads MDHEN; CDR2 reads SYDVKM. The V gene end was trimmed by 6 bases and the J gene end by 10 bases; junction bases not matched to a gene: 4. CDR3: CASSLLAGGEQFF. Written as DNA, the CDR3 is TGTGCCAGCAGCCTACTAGCGGGGGGAGAGCAGTTCTTC.

CDR3 sequence reads: CSARDGNGYTF. The CDR3 nucleotides are TGCAGTGCTAGAGATGGAAATGGCTACACCTTC. This chain joins TRBV20-1 and TRBJ1-2; D gene unclear. Germline V gene lookup returns CDR1 DFQATT and CDR2 SNEGSKA (reference sequence). Trimming shortened V by 0 bases and J by 6 bases, and 5 bases separated the two germline ends. The CDR3 loop spans 11 amino acids.

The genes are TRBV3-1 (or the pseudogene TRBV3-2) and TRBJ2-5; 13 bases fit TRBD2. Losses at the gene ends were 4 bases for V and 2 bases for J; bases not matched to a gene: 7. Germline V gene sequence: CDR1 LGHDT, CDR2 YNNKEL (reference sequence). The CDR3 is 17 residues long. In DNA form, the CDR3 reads TGTGCCAGCAGCCCGGGACTAGCGGGGTACGGGCAAGAGACCCAGTACTTC. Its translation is CASSPGLAGYGQETQYF.

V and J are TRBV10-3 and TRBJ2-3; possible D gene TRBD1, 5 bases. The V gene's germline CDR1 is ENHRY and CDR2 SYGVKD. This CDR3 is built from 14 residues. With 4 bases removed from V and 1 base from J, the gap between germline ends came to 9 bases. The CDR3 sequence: CAISGAQGTDTQYF. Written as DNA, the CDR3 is TGTGCCATCAGTGGGGCACAGGGCACAGATACGCAGTATTTT.

The CDR3 coding sequence is TGTGCCAGCAGTGGGCGGTTGGGGGAGACCCAGTACTTC. Amino acids: CASSGRLGETQYF. The genes are TRBV28 and TRBJ2-5, with D unclear. The germline V gene has CDR1 MDHEN and CDR2 SYDVKM. The CDR3 contains 13 residues. V was cut by 5 bases and J by 5 bases, with 12 bases left in between. Full variable domain (rest looked up from reference TRBV28 and TRBJ2-5): DVKVTQSSRYLVKRTGEKVFLECVQDMDHENMFWYRQDPGLGLRLIYFSYDVKMKEKGDIPEGYSVSREKKERFSLILESASTNQTSMYLCASSGRLGETQYFGPGTRLLVL.

The CDR3, as DNA: TGTGCCTGGAGTGTACGAAGGACCCAGCCGCATTTT. It encodes CAWSVRRTQPHF. The chain has TRBV30 and TRBJ1-5; no firm D call. The ends were cut back, 0 bases at V and 15 bases at J, with 15 bases in the middle. Germline V CDR1 and CDR2: GTSNPN, SVGIG (reference sequence). This CDR3 contains 12 residues. Full variable domain (missing parts from reference TRBV30 and TRBJ1-5): SQTIHQWPATLVQPVGSPLSLECTVEGTSNPNLYWYRQAAGRGLQLLFYSVGIGQISSEVPQNLSASRPQDRQFILSSKKLLLSDSGFYLCAWSVRRTQPHFGDGTRLSIL.

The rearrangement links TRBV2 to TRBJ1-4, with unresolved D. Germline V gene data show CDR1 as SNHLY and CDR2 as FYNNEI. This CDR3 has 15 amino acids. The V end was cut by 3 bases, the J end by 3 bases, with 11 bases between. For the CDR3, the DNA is TGTGCCAGCAGTGACCCTGGTAGGGCTAATGAAAAACTGTTTTTT. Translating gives CASSDPGRANEKLFF.

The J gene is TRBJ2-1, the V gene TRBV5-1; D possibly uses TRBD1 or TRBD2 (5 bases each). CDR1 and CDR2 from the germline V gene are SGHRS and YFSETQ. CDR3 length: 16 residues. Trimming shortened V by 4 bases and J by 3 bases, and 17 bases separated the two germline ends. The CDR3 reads CASSPLNEGIYNEQFF. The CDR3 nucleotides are TGCGCCAGCAGCCCACTAAACGAGGGGATCTACAATGAGCAGTTCTTC. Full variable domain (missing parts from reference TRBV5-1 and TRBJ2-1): KAGVTQTPRYLIKTRGQQVTLSCSPISGHRSVSWYQQTPGQGLQFLFEYFSETQRNKGNFPGRFSGRQFSNSRSEMNVSTLELGDSALYLCASSPLNEGIYNEQFFGPGTRLTVL.

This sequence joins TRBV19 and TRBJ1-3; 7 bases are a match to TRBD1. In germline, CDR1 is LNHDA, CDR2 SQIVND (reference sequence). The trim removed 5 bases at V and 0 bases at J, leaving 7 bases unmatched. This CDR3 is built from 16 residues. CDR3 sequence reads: CASSPYRDSSGNTIYF. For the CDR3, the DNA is TGTGCCAGTAGTCCATACCGGGACAGCTCTGGAAACACCATATATTTT. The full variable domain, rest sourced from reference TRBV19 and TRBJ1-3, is DGGITQSPKYLFRKEGQNVTLSCEQNLNHDAMYWYRQDPGQGLRLIYYSQIVNDFQKGDIAEGYSVSREKKESFPLTVTSAQKNPTAFYLCASSPYRDSSGNTIYFGEGSWLTVV.

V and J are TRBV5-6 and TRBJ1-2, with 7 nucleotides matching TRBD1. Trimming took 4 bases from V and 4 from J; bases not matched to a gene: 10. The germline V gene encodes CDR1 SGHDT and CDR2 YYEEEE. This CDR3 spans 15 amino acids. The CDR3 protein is CASSLGTAYIYGYTF. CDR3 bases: TGTGCCAGCAGCCTAGGGACAGCCTACATCTATGGCTACACCTTC.

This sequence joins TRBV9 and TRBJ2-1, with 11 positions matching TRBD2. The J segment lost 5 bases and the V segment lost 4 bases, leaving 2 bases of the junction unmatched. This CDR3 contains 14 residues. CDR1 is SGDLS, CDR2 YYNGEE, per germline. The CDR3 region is CASSPTSGDNEQFF. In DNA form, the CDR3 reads TGTGCCAGCAGCCCGACTAGCGGGGACAATGAGCAGTTCTTC.

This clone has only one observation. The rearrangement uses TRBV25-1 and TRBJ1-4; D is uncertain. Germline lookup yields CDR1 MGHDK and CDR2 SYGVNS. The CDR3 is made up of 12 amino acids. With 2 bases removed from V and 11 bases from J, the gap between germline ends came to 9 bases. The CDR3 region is CASSEAGPKLFF. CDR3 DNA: TGTGCCAGCAGTGAAGCGGGCCCGAAACTGTTTTTT.

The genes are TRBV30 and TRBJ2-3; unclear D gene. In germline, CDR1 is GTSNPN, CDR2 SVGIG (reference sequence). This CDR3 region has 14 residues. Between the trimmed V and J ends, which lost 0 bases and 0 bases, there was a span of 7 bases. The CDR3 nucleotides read TGTGCCTGGAGTGTAATCGGTAGCACAGATACGCAGTATTTT. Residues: CAWSVIGSTDTQYF.

The CDR3 here is CASSTALGGWTEAFF. The CDR3 bases are TGTGCCAGTAGTACCGCACTCGGGGGTTGGACTGAAGCTTTCTTT. The chain is built from TRBV19 and TRBJ1-1; D perhaps matches TRBD1 (5 bases). In germline, CDR1 is LNHDA, CDR2 SQIVND (reference sequence). Between the trimmed V and J ends, which lost 4 bases and 5 bases, there was a span of 17 bases. This CDR3 is 15 amino acids long.

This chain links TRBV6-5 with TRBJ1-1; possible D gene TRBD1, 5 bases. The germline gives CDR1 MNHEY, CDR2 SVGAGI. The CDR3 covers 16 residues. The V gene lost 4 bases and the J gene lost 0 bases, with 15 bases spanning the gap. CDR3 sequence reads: CASSSSGRGMNTEAFF. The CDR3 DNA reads TGTGCCAGCAGTTCCTCGGGGCGGGGGATGAACACTGAAGCTTTCTTT.

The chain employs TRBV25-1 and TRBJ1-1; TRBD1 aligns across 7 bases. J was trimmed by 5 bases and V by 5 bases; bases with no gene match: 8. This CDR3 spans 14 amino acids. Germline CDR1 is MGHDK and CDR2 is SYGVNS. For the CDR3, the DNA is TGTGCCAGCAGTCCAGACAGGGATTGGACTGAAGCTTTCTTT. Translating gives CASSPDRDWTEAFF. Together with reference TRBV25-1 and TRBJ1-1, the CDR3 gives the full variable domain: EADIYQTPRYLVIGTGKKITLECSQTMGHDKMYWYQQDPGMELHLIHYSYGVNSTEKGDLSSESTVSRIRTEHFPLTLESARPSHTSQYLCASSPDRDWTEAFFGQGTRLTVV.

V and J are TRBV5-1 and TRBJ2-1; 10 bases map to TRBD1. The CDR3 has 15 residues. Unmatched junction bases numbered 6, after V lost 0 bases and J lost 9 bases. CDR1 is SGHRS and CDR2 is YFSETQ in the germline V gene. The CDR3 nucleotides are TGCGCCAGCAGCTTGGTAGGACAGGGGGTCGGTGAGCAGTTCTTC. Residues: CASSLVGQGVGEQFF.

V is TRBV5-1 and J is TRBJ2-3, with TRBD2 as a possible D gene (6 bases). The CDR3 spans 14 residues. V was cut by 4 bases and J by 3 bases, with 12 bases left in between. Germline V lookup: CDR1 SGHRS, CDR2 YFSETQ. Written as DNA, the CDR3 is TGCGCCAGCAGCGCCAAACTAGCTACAGATACGCAGTATTTT. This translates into CASSAKLATDTQYF.

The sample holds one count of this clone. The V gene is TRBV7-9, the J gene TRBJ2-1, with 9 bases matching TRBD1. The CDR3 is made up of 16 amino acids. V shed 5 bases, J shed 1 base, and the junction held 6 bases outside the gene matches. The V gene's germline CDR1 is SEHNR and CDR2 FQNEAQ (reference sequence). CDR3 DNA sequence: TGTGCCAGCAGCCCCAGGGACAGGGTGTCCTACAATGAGCAGTTCTTC. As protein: CASSPRDRVSYNEQFF.

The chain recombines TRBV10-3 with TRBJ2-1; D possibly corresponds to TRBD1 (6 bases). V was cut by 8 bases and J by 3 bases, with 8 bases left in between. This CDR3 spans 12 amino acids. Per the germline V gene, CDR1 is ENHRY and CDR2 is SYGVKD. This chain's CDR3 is CAIGGNYNEQFF. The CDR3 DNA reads TGTGCCATCGGGGGCAACTACAATGAGCAGTTCTTC.

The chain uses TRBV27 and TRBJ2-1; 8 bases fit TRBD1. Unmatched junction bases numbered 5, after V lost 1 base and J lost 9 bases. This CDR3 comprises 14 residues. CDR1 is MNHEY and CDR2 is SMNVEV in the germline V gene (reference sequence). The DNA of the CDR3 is TGTGCCAGCAGTTTATTGGGACAGGCCACTGAGCAGTTCTTC. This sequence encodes CASSLLGQATEQFF.

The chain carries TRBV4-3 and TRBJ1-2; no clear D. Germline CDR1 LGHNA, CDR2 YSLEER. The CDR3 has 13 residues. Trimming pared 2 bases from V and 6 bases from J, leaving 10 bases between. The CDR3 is CASSQLGRDGYTF. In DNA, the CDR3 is TGCGCCAGCAGCCAACTAGGCCGCGATGGCTACACCTTC.

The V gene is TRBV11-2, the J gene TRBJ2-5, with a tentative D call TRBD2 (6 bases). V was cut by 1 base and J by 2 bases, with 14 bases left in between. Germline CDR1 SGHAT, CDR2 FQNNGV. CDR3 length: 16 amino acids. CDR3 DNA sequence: TGTGCCAGCAGCTTAGGAAGCGGGCCTGTGCAAGAGACCCAGTACTTC. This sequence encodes CASSLGSGPVQETQYF.

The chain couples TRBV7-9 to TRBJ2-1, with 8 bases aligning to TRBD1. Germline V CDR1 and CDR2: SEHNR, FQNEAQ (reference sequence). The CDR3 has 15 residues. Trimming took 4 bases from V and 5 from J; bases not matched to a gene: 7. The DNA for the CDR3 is TGTGCCAGCAGCTCCCGGCGGACAGGGAACAATGAGCAGTTCTTC. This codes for CASSSRRTGNNEQFF.

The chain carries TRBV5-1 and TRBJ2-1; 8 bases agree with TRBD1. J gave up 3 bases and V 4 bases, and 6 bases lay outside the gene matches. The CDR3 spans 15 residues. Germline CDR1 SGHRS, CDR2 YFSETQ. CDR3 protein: CASSLQGENYNEQFF. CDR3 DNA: TGCGCCAGCAGCCTACAGGGGGAAAACTACAATGAGCAGTTCTTC.

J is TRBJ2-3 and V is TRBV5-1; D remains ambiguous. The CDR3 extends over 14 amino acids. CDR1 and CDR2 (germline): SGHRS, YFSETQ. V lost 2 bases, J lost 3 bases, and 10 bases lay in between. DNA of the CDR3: TGCGCCAGCAGCTTCTCGGACCCGACAGATACGCAGTATTTT. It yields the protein CASSFSDPTDTQYF.

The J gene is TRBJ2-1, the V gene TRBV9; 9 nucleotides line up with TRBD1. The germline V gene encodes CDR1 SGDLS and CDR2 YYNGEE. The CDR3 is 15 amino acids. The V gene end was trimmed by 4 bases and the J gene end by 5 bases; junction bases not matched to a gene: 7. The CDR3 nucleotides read TGTGCCAGCAGCTCCACAGGGGGCTGGGACAATGAGCAGTTCTTC. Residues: CASSSTGGWDNEQFF.